These T cell receptor beta chains were read from a single sample in a study of T cell repertoires in cytomegalovirus infection. TCRdb reprocessed the reads via MiXCR and lists one record per CDR3 protein. Seen here are a few hundred thousand distinct CDR3 sequences, about a sixth observed once, and the top ten hold 8.5% to 10%. Sequences were obtained from PBMCs. The receptors shown here come from a human donor in good health (CMV status not recorded). Some clones in this sample may be carry-over from other donors' samples. Each CDR3 is given with its conserved first and last residue. The D gene is left open where the match is weak. Clone size is given for some rows only: seen once, a few or many times, or a class if the clone is expanded.

v_call	d_call	clone_size	j_call	cdr3_aa
TRBV6-1	NA	NA	TRBJ2-3	CASSWDISTDTQYF
TRBV20-1	NA	few	TRBJ2-3	CSARDLVRTRPQF
TRBV7-2	NA	many	TRBJ2-5	CASSPTWGTQYF
TRBV19	TRBD2	few	TRBJ2-2	CASRPGLAGGPGGELFF
TRBV2	NA	few	TRBJ1-5	CASRWGLSNQPQHF
TRBV18	NA	many	TRBJ2-3	CASSLTPAGHLRDTDTQYF
TRBV5-4	TRBD1	NA	TRBJ1-6	CASSRGVTGTYNSPLHF
TRBV4-3	TRBD2	NA	TRBJ2-5	CASSQQAGGETQYF
TRBV6-1	NA	many	TRBJ2-1	CASSRGQSRNNEQFF
TRBV12-3/TRBV12-4	NA	few	TRBJ1-1	CASSPGGDGSTEAFF
TRBV27	NA	NA	TRBJ1-4	CASSRLGGSNEKLFF
TRBV6-1	TRBD2	few	TRBJ2-7	CASSWVAGVREQYF
TRBV4-1	TRBD1	few	TRBJ1-2	CASSQGVDREDGYTF
TRBV2	TRBD1	NA	TRBJ2-1	CASSERNRGRIEQFF
TRBV2	TRBD2	NA	TRBJ2-5	CASTSNFAGGPGETQYF
TRBV10-2	NA	few	TRBJ2-7	CASRGLPYEQYF
TRBV7-2	NA	many	TRBJ2-3	CASKRTSTDTQYF